The 26 T cell receptor beta chains below come from one sample, sequenced in a study of CD8+CD57+ T cells in acquired aplastic anemia (dated by TCRdb to 2016 to 2018). The listed sequencing device is Illumina HiSeq 2000. TCR beta VDJ combination and CDR3 sequence profiling used genomic DNA as the template. In-frame beta chains were kept once TCRdb had trimmed the public reads at Q25 with fastp and called clones with MiXCR. Merged by CDR3 protein, the rows form single entries marked with the most common genes and DNA. This sample is represented by about 81,000 distinct CDR3 sequences; about half of them were singletons. The top ten hold 65% to 80% of the sample. Sequencing was performed on sorted CD4+, CD8+, or CD8+CD57+ T cells (not recorded which) from PBMCs. The source of these receptors is a human donor in good health, serving as a control.

The chain is built from TRBV7-9 and TRBJ1-5; the D is unclear. This CDR3 spans 13 amino acids. The germline V and J ends were trimmed by 1 base and 6 bases, with 7 bases remaining between them. The germline V gene encodes CDR1 SEHNR and CDR2 FQNEAQ (reference sequence). This CDR3 reads CASSLGASQPQHF. CDR3 coding DNA: TGTGCCAGCAGCTTAGGGGCTAGTCAGCCCCAGCATTTT.

This clonotype was seen a few times. This chain joins TRBV5-1 and TRBJ1-1; 7 nucleotides align to TRBD1. Trimming took 3 bases from V and 1 from J; bases not matched to a gene: 12. The CDR3 consists of 17 residues. Per the germline V gene, CDR1 is SGHRS and CDR2 is YFSETQ. The CDR3 DNA reads TGCGCCAGCAGCTCGACAGGGTTTGTCGGACCGAACACTGAAGCTTTCTTT. It specifies CASSSTGFVGPNTEAFF.

As for this clonotype: At one of its ends the junction is not consistent with the germline gene, which may arise from a read error. This chain links TRBV9 with TRBJ2-3; 7 nucleotides agree with TRBD2. The CDR3 runs to 17 residues. Germline CDR1 and CDR2: SGDLS and YYNGEE. The CDR3 DNA sequence: TGTGCCAGCAGCGTAGCTTCGGTAGCGGGCTCTACAGGTACGCAGTATTTT. It yields the protein CASSVASVAGSTGTQYF.

This clonotype was seen many times. This chain joins TRBV2 and TRBJ1-1; possible D gene TRBD1, 5 bases. The CDR3 is 16 amino acids. Germline V gene lookup returns CDR1 SNHLY and CDR2 FYNNEI. V lost 4 bases and J lost 3, with 18 bases in between. The CDR3 spells CASSGSFHKGDTEAFF. CDR3 bases: TGTGCCAGCAGTGGAAGTTTCCACAAAGGGGACACTGAAGCTTTCTTT.

V usage is TRBV6-1 and J usage is TRBJ2-7; 12 bases match TRBD1. In germline, CDR1 is MNHNS, CDR2 SASEGT. The CDR3 is 15 residues long. With 6 bases clipped from V and 5 bases from J, the junction kept 8 bases outside the gene matches. CDR3: CASSQSGTGGHEQYF. CDR3 DNA sequence: TGTGCCAGCAGCCAATCCGGGACAGGGGGCCACGAGCAGTACTTC.

Notes on this clonotype: A much larger clone differs from this one at a single base, so this may be a read error. CDR3 bases: TGTGCCAGCAGTGGTGGGACTAGCGGGAGCACTGAGCAGTTCTTC. It encodes CASSGGTSGSTEQFF. The gene calls are TRBV25-1 and TRBJ2-1, with 14 positions matching TRBD2. This CDR3 region has 15 residues. J gave up 9 bases and V 4 bases, and 5 bases lay outside the gene matches. Germline V lookup: CDR1 MGHDK, CDR2 SYGVNS.

The V call is TRBV2, the J call TRBJ1-5; no definite D call. The CDR3 spans 13 residues. Germline CDR1 and CDR2: SNHLY and FYNNEI. V lost 2 bases and J 6 bases, leaving 8 bases between the germline ends. The CDR3 nucleotides read TGTGCCAGCAGTGAAACATTGGGTCAGCCCCAGCATTTT. It encodes CASSETLGQPQHF.

Regarding this clonotype: This sequence may be a read error, since a much larger clone differs from it by one base. The V call is TRBV20-1, the J call TRBJ2-1, with 10 bases lining up with TRBD2. In germline, CDR1 is DFQATT, CDR2 SNEGSKA (reference sequence). This CDR3 region has 15 residues. CDR3 DNA sequence: TGCAGTGCTAGGGCCTTAGCGGGGGGTTCGAATGTGCAGTTCTTC. This gives the protein CSARALAGGSNVQFF.

This clonotype has at least ten counts. The V call is TRBV2, the J call TRBJ1-1; weak D call: TRBD1 (5 bases). V lost 6 bases to trimming and J lost 2 bases, with 13 bases between them. Germline CDR1 reads SNHLY; CDR2 reads FYNNEI. This CDR3 is 14 amino acids long. For the CDR3, the DNA is TGTGCCAGCAGGACCACAGGACTAAACACTGAAGCTTTCTTT. It is translated as CASRTTGLNTEAFF. The variable domain in full, with the rest retrieved from reference TRBV2 and TRBJ1-1, is EPEVTQTPSHQVTQMGQEVILRCVPISNHLYFYWYRQILGQKVEFLVSFYNNEISEKSEIFDDQFSVERPDGSNFTLKIRSTKLEDSAMYFCASRTTGLNTEAFFGQGTRLTVV.

This rearrangement joins TRBV12-3 or TRBV12-4 to TRBJ2-5; 9 nucleotides align to TRBD2. After removal of 7 bases from V and 1 base from J, the junction contained 7 bases not matched to a gene. This CDR3 is 15 amino acids long. CDR3 coding DNA: TGTGCCAGCAAGGGGCTAGCGGGGATCCAAGAGACCCAGTACTTC. Protein sequence: CASKGLAGIQETQYF.

The CDR3 here is CAISESGGVSSQPQHF. The CDR3 DNA reads as TGTGCCATCAGTGAGTCGGGGGGGGTGAGTAGTCAGCCCCAGCATTTT. J is TRBJ1-5 and V is TRBV10-3, with a tentative D call TRBD1 (5 bases). Germline CDR1 and CDR2: ENHRY and SYGVKD. The germline V and J ends were trimmed by 0 bases and 6 bases, with 15 bases remaining between them. This CDR3 comprises 16 residues.

This chain connects TRBV15 to TRBJ2-7, with unresolved D. The CDR3 has 12 residues. The germline V gene has CDR1 LNHNV and CDR2 YYDKDF (reference sequence). V dropped 8 bases and J dropped 0 bases, with 8 bases sitting between them. CDR3 bases: TGTGCCACCTCTCCGTGCTCCTACGAGCAGTACTTC. It is translated as CATSPCSYEQYF.

This chain connects TRBV25-1 to TRBJ2-3; 9 bases are shared with TRBD2. This CDR3 is built from 16 residues. CDR1 and CDR2 from the germline V gene are MGHDK and SYGVNS. The V and J ends lost 4 bases and 1 base, in that order; junction bases with no gene match: 6. The CDR3 is CASSARLADRTDTQYF. The CDR3, as DNA: TGTGCCAGCAGTGCTAGACTAGCGGATCGCACAGATACGCAGTATTTT.

This clonotype was found a few times. The rearrangement uses TRBV29-1 and TRBJ1-2; 10 positions agree with TRBD1. With V trimmed by 4 bases and J by 5 bases, 1 base remained unmatched. The CDR3 extends over 12 amino acids. CDR1 is SQVTM, CDR2 ANQGSEA, per germline. CDR3 sequence: CSVGTGGYGYTF. CDR3 DNA: TGCAGCGTTGGGACAGGGGGTTATGGCTACACCTTC.

This clonotype was seen only a few times. The chain recombines TRBV12-3 or TRBV12-4 with TRBJ2-1; 9 nucleotides line up with TRBD2. Trimming at V came to 6 bases and at J to 9 bases, leaving 9 bases not matched to a gene. The length of the CDR3 is 14 residues. The CDR3 loop is CASRISGSPGEQFF. CDR3 nucleotides: TGTGCCAGCAGAATTAGCGGGAGCCCTGGTGAGCAGTTCTTC.

The rearrangement links TRBV25-1 to TRBJ2-3; TRBD2 aligns across 7 bases. The CDR3 runs 15 residues. V was clipped by 10 bases and J by 4 bases; unmatched bases: 14. Germline lookup yields CDR1 MGHDK and CDR2 SYGVNS. The CDR3 loop reads CATDPNRGEADTQYF. CDR3 DNA sequence: TGTGCCACCGACCCGAATCGGGGGGAGGCAGATACGCAGTATTTT.

The chain employs TRBV29-1 and TRBJ1-1; no clear D. This CDR3 region has 14 residues. V lost 3 bases to trimming and J lost 0 bases, with 11 bases between them. The germline V gene encodes CDR1 SQVTM and CDR2 ANQGSEA. CDR3 sequence reads: CSVDVMAMNTEAFF. For the CDR3, the DNA is TGCAGCGTTGATGTTATGGCCATGAACACTGAAGCTTTCTTT.

Many counts were recorded for this clonotype. The chain couples TRBV7-9 to TRBJ1-3; D unresolved. V was clipped by 3 bases and J by 4 bases, with 4 bases between them. The germline V gene encodes CDR1 SEHNR and CDR2 FQNEAQ (reference sequence). CDR3 size: 12 residues. The CDR3 protein is CASSLEGNTIYF. The CDR3 nucleotides read TGTGCCAGCAGCTTGGAGGGAAACACCATATATTTT.

This clonotype has a count of ten or more. J is TRBJ2-3 and V is TRBV5-1, with no clear D. Germline CDR1 reads SGHRS; CDR2 reads YFSETQ. Trimming took 8 bases from V and 4 from J, leaving 8 bases between them. The length of the CDR3 is 11 residues. The CDR3: CASTRADTQYF. The CDR3 nucleotides read TGCGCCAGTACTCGCGCAGATACGCAGTATTTT.

This clonotype was seen ten or more times. The CDR3: CASSDGLNSYNEQFF. CDR3 bases: TGTGCCAGCAGCGACGGCTTAAACTCCTACAATGAGCAGTTCTTC. This chain joins TRBV2 and TRBJ2-1; D call uncertain. CDR1 is SNHLY and CDR2 is FYNNEI in the germline V gene. The CDR3 contains 15 residues. Trimming pared 6 bases from V and 0 bases from J, leaving 12 bases between.

In this sample, this clonotype turned up many times. The chain is built from TRBV9 and TRBJ2-7; 7 bases agree with TRBD2. Germline V CDR1 and CDR2: SGDLS, YYNGEE. CDR3 length equals 13 residues. The V and J ends lost 3 bases and 3 bases, in that order; junction bases with no gene match: 3. CDR3 nucleotide sequence: TGTGCCAGCAGCGCCGGCGGGAGCTACGAGCAGTACTTC. The encoded protein is CASSAGGSYEQYF.

This clonotype was seen ten or more times. The rearrangement joins TRBV25-1 to TRBJ1-2, with D possibly TRBD1 on 6 matching bases. The germline V and J ends were trimmed by 3 bases and 4 bases, with 9 bases remaining between them. Germline CDR1 reads MGHDK; CDR2 reads SYGVNS. CDR3 length equals 13 residues. The CDR3 DNA reads TGTGCCAGCAGTGATCAGGGGCGCTATGGCTACACCTTC. It translates to CASSDQGRYGYTF.

V is TRBV14 and J is TRBJ2-1; D not certain. Per the germline V gene, CDR1 is SGHDN and CDR2 is FVKESK. V was shortened by 4 bases and J by 8 bases, with 18 bases between the two germline ends. This CDR3 has 15 amino acids. The CDR3 DNA sequence: TGTGCCAGCAGCCCCAAACGGACGTCCCTAGATGAGCAGTTCTTC. Amino acids: CASSPKRTSLDEQFF.

The chain uses TRBV9 and TRBJ1-2; D is uncertain. The length of the CDR3 is 14 residues. CDR1 SGDLS and CDR2 YYNGEE come from the germline V gene. The V and J ends lost 4 bases and 0 bases respectively, with 10 bases between them. The CDR3, as DNA: TGTGCCAGCAGCCCATCTTCAGCTAACTATGGCTACACCTTC. This encodes CASSPSSANYGYTF.

This clonotype was found a few times. The V gene is TRBV20-1, the J gene TRBJ2-7; 8 nucleotides agree with TRBD2. The CDR3 consists of 13 residues. CDR1 is DFQATT and CDR2 is SNEGSKA in the germline V gene (reference sequence). The V and J ends lost 3 bases and 6 bases, in that order; junction bases with no gene match: 7. In DNA form, the CDR3 reads TGCAGTGCTAGCCGGGGGGGTACCTCCGAGCAGTACTTC. This gives the protein CSASRGGTSEQYF.

The chain couples TRBV11-1 to TRBJ2-1; 13 nucleotides match TRBD2. The germline V gene encodes CDR1 SGHAT and CDR2 FQDESV (reference sequence). V lost 4 bases and J lost 7; bases outside the gene matches: 1. CDR3 length: 14 amino acids. The CDR3 sequence is CASSWTSGGNEQFF. The DNA for the CDR3 is TGTGCCAGCAGCTGGACTAGCGGGGGTAATGAGCAGTTCTTC.